One TCR beta chain is described in this entry. What it recognizes is unknown. The data were obtained in a study of cytomegalovirus exposure and HLA in healthy donors. Findings of the study overall: There was a cluster of highly shared sequence variants that was likely a sequencing artifact.

In the PCR, 60 Vbeta and 13 Jbeta primers were used. TCRdb's copy holds only in-frame clones and misses some; the assay was immunoSEQ multiplex PCR. The sample shows 110,000 to 150,000 clones, 55% to 85% of them seen only once. Trimming left V 4 bases short and J 6 bases short, with 16 bases between. Per germline, CDR1 MNHEY and CDR2 SMNVEV (reference sequence). The CDR3 length is 16 residues. The clonotype originates from a man aged 35 to 55 in good health and CMV-seronegative. Source material: PBMCs. The chain recombines TRBV27 with TRBJ1-6; D is perhaps TRBD1 (6 bases). CDR3 DNA sequence: TGTGCCAGCAGTTCCATTACAGGGAGGGCTAATTCACCCCTCCACTTT. It translates to CASSSITGRANSPLHF.